This TCR beta chain was captured in a study of CD8+CD57+ T cells in acquired aplastic anemia. The use of genomic DNA as template underpinned the TCR beta VDJ and CDR3 profiling. TCRdb re-analysed the reads in MiXCR, keeping a single row per CDR3 protein. This repertoire shows 150,000 to 200,000 distinct CDR3 sequences, approximately 52% found once; its top ten account for about 1.7%. By flow cytometry, patients selected for sequencing had shown an expansion of CD8+CD57+ cells. Each of the patients presented with severe acquired aplastic anemia. V was shortened by 4 bases and J by 7 bases, with 9 bases between the two germline ends. The CDR3 spans 12 residues. Germline V gene sequence: CDR1 SGHRS, CDR2 YFSETQ. This clonotype was recorded many times.

This chain connects TRBV5-1 to TRBJ1-3; D may be TRBD1 (5 bases). The TCR originated in a human donor with aplastic anemia. Material: sorted CD4+, CD8+, or CD8+CD57+ T cells (not recorded which) from PBMCs. In DNA, the CDR3 is TGCGCCAGCAGCGGGGGGTTCAACACCATATATTTT. Translated, it gives CASSGGFNTIYF. The complete variable domain, with remaining parts taken from reference TRBV5-1 and TRBJ1-3, reads KAGVTQTPRYLIKTRGQQVTLSCSPISGHRSVSWYQQTPGQGLQFLFEYFSETQRNKGNFPGRFSGRQFSNSRSEMNVSTLELGDSALYLCASSGGFNTIYFGEGSWLTVV.